Following are 22 T cell receptor beta chains from one sample sequenced in a study of blood T cell repertoires in COVID-19. Clones were sequenced by immunoSEQ multiplex PCR, and TCRdb holds only the in-frame ones, with some missing. This table holds approximately 240,000 clones, about 88% found once. The source material was peripheral blood. These receptors were obtained from a middle-aged woman who had recovered from COVID-19.

A few counts support this clone. V is TRBV5-5 and J is TRBJ2-3; D perhaps matches TRBD1 (5 bases). The CDR3 has 16 amino acids. The germline V and J ends were trimmed by 2 bases and 2 bases, with 15 bases remaining between them. Germline assignment: CDR1 SGHKS and CDR2 YYEKEE (reference sequence). The CDR3 coding sequence is TGTGCCAGCAGCTTTCCCAGGGAACAACCCACAGATACGCAGTATTTT. Translation: CASSFPREQPTDTQYF.

The chain combines TRBV9 with TRBJ2-7, with D perhaps TRBD2 (7 bases). The CDR3 sequence is 14 residues long. V was shortened by 0 bases and J by 7 bases, with 14 bases between the two germline ends. Germline CDR1 SGDLS, CDR2 YYNGEE. Here the CDR3 reads CASSVGGGRGEQYF. The CDR3 DNA sequence: TGTGCCAGCAGCGTAGGCGGGGGCCGCGGGGAGCAGTACTTC.

The chain combines TRBV4-1 with TRBJ2-7; D is uncertain. The CDR3 loop spans 15 amino acids. In germline, CDR1 is MGHRA, CDR2 YSYEKL. V gave up 1 base and J gave up 0 bases, with 10 bases separating them. The chain's CDR3 is CASSQGPRSSYEQYF. The CDR3 region has the DNA TGCGCCAGCAGCCAAGGTCCCCGGAGCTCCTACGAGCAGTACTTC.

This clone is a singleton in its sample. The chain has TRBV28 and TRBJ1-5; 9 bases are a match to TRBD1. From germline, CDR1 is MDHEN and CDR2 SYDVKM. J gave up 4 bases and V 7 bases, and 11 bases lay outside the gene matches. The CDR3 spans 16 residues. CDR3 in DNA: TGTGCCAGCACCGTAGGTGGGACAGGGTTTAATCAGCCCCAGCATTTT. Protein sequence: CASTVGGTGFNQPQHF.

As to this clone: A read error may be the cause here, since a much bigger clone is one base away. The rearrangement links TRBV7-3 to TRBJ2-5; 12 bases map to TRBD1. The germline CDR1 and CDR2 sequences are SGHTA and FQGTGA. CDR3 length: 15 amino acids. Trimming at V came to 2 bases and at J to 3 bases, leaving 1 base not matched to a gene. This CDR3 reads CASSLGTGGEETQYF. In DNA, the CDR3 is TGTGCCAGCAGCTTAGGGACAGGGGGCGAAGAGACCCAGTACTTC.

The chain links TRBV27 to TRBJ2-7; 7 bases agree with TRBD1. Germline CDR1 and CDR2: MNHEY and SMNVEV (reference sequence). CDR3 size: 13 residues. J lost 3 bases, V lost 6 bases, and 5 bases had no gene match. DNA of the CDR3: TGTGCCAGCAGCCGACGACAGGGCTACGAGCAGTACTTC. This gives the protein CASSRRQGYEQYF.

This clone has just one count. This chain joins TRBV5-1 and TRBJ2-4, with 9 bases fitting TRBD2. Germline assignment: CDR1 SGHRS and CDR2 YFSETQ. After removal of 2 bases from V and 3 bases from J, the junction contained 12 bases not matched to a gene. The length of the CDR3 is 18 residues. CDR3: CASSLSGSGSSNKNIQYF. CDR3 coding DNA: TGCGCCAGCAGCTTATCGGGTAGCGGGAGTTCGAACAAAAACATTCAGTACTTC.

The chain carries TRBV7-9 and TRBJ1-5; D is perhaps TRBD1 (5 bases). The length of the CDR3 is 14 residues. From germline, CDR1 is SEHNR and CDR2 FQNEAQ (reference sequence). With 2 bases removed from V and 2 bases from J, the gap between germline ends came to 7 bases. In DNA, the CDR3 is TGTGCCAGCAGCTTACCGGGGGGCAATCAGCCCCAGCATTTT. It encodes CASSLPGGNQPQHF. Using reference TRBV7-9 and TRBJ1-5 for the parts outside the CDR3, the full variable domain is DTGVSQNPRHKITKRGQNVTFRCDPISEHNRLYWYRQTLGQGPEFLTYFQNEAQLEKSRLLSDRFSAERPKGSFSTLEIQRTEQGDSAMYLCASSLPGGNQPQHFGDGTRLSIL.

This sequence joins TRBV28 and TRBJ1-6, with D hard to call. V was pared by 4 bases and J by 6 bases, with 22 bases between. The germline gives CDR1 MDHEN, CDR2 SYDVKM. The CDR3 length is 18 residues. The DNA of the CDR3 is TGTGCCAGCAGTTCCCCAGGAGGCGCCAGTATAGGTAATTCACCCCTCCACTTT. It is translated as CASSSPGGASIGNSPLHF.

This clone was counted only a few times. The V gene is TRBV14, the J gene TRBJ1-1; tentatively, D is TRBD1 (5 bases). The CDR3 loop spans 13 amino acids. V was clipped by 0 bases and J by 8 bases, with 10 bases between them. Germline V gives CDR1 SGHDN, CDR2 FVKESK. The CDR3 loop reads CASSQDWRGEAFF. The DNA for the CDR3 is TGTGCCAGCAGCCAAGATTGGCGGGGGGAAGCTTTCTTT.

The chain couples TRBV3-1 (or the pseudogene TRBV3-2) to TRBJ1-2; D unclear. Germline loops: CDR1 LGHDT, CDR2 YNNKEL (reference sequence). CDR3 length equals 13 residues. The V end was cut by 1 base, the J end by 11 bases, with 14 bases between. CDR3 loop: CASSQGLPTGYTF. The CDR3 DNA is TGTGCCAGCAGCCAAGGACTCCCTACTGGGTACACCTTC.

This clone was counted only a few times. This chain uses TRBV6-5 with TRBJ2-1, with 7 positions matching TRBD2. Germline-derived CDR1 and CDR2 are MNHEY and SVGAGI. The V segment lost 0 bases and the J segment 2 bases; nucleotides outside the gene matches: 4. This CDR3 contains 16 residues. This chain's CDR3 is CASSYSGRGTYNEQFF. The CDR3, as DNA: TGTGCCAGCAGTTACTCGGGGCGGGGGACCTACAATGAGCAGTTCTTC.

This rearrangement joins TRBV30 to TRBJ1-5; D is perhaps TRBD1 (5 bases). Trimming pared 0 bases from V and 6 bases from J, leaving 9 bases between. Germline CDR1 reads GTSNPN; CDR2 reads SVGIG (reference sequence). CDR3 size: 13 residues. As DNA, the CDR3 is TGTGCCTGGAGTGTACAGGATCGTCAGCCCCAGCATTTT. This codes for CAWSVQDRQPQHF. The entire variable domain, with the rest obtained from reference TRBV30 and TRBJ1-5, is as follows: SQTIHQWPATLVQPVGSPLSLECTVEGTSNPNLYWYRQAAGRGLQLLFYSVGIGQISSEVPQNLSASRPQDRQFILSSKKLLLSDSGFYLCAWSVQDRQPQHFGDGTRLSIL.

The rearrangement joins TRBV5-4 to TRBJ2-3, with 9 bases that match TRBD1. This CDR3 has 13 residues. With 10 bases clipped from V and 0 bases from J, the junction kept 3 bases outside the gene matches. Germline CDR1 and CDR2: SGHNT and YYREEE (reference sequence). CDR3 region: CAWTGDSTDTQYF. The DNA of the CDR3 is TGTGCCTGGACAGGGGATAGCACAGATACGCAGTATTTT.

The J gene is TRBJ2-1, the V gene TRBV18; 8 bases are shared with TRBD2. The length of the CDR3 is 17 residues. Losses at the gene ends were 3 bases for V and 9 bases for J; bases not matched to a gene: 16. Germline assignment: CDR1 KGHSH and CDR2 LQKENI. CDR3 residues: CASSPNTPGLGSVEQFF. The CDR3 DNA reads TGTGCCAGCTCACCTAACACCCCGGGACTAGGATCTGTTGAGCAGTTCTTC.

The chain couples TRBV3-1 (or the pseudogene TRBV3-2) to TRBJ1-4; TRBD1 is a possible D gene (5 bases). CDR3 length equals 14 residues. Per germline, CDR1 LGHDT and CDR2 YNNKEL (reference sequence). V dropped 3 bases and J dropped 2 bases, with 7 bases sitting between them. The CDR3 sequence: CASSHGATNEKLFF. CDR3 DNA sequence: TGTGCCAGCAGCCATGGGGCTACTAATGAAAAACTGTTTTTT.

The genes are TRBV19 and TRBJ2-2, with 9 bases aligning to TRBD1. The CDR3 consists of 15 residues. V lost 7 bases to trimming and J lost 6 bases; unmatched junction nucleotides: 9. Per germline, CDR1 LNHDA and CDR2 SQIVND (reference sequence). CDR3 sequence: CASNEGTGMSGELFF. CDR3 in DNA: TGTGCCAGTAATGAGGGGACAGGGATGTCCGGGGAGCTGTTTTTT.

The gene calls are TRBV4-2 and TRBJ2-1; 8 positions match TRBD2. J was trimmed by 7 bases and V by 1 base; bases with no gene match: 12. This CDR3 is built from 17 residues. Germline CDR1 reads LGHNA; CDR2 reads YNFKEQ. Written as DNA, the CDR3 is TGTGCCAGCAGCCAAGGGTCCTTTACGGGGGGGCGGAATGAGCAGTTCTTC. It is translated as CASSQGSFTGGRNEQFF.

The chain uses TRBV19 and TRBJ2-3, with TRBD1 identical over 9 bases. The CDR3 length is 15 residues. V lost 7 bases to trimming and J lost 4 bases; unmatched junction nucleotides: 9. CDR1 is LNHDA, CDR2 SQIVND, per germline (reference sequence). The CDR3 nucleotides read TGTGCCAGTATTGATGCTGGGACAGGGCCAGATACGCAGTATTTT. Its protein product is CASIDAGTGPDTQYF.

The chain is built from TRBV24-1 and TRBJ1-3; 10 bases are a match to TRBD1. Germline V gene sequence: CDR1 KGHDR, CDR2 SFDVKD. J gave up 0 bases and V 5 bases, and 6 bases lay outside the gene matches. The length of the CDR3 is 17 residues. CDR3: CATSAAGTGDSGNTIYF. The DNA for the CDR3 is TGTGCCACCAGTGCGGCCGGGACAGGGGACTCTGGAAACACCATATATTTT.

V gene TRBV27 combines with J gene TRBJ1-6; 7 bases are shared with TRBD1. CDR1 MNHEY and CDR2 SMNVEV come from the germline V gene (reference sequence). Trimming removed 5 bases from V and 10 bases from J; junction bases left unmatched: 8. The CDR3 consists of 14 residues. The chain's CDR3 is CASSIEGARSPLHF. CDR3 coding DNA: TGTGCCAGCAGTATCGAGGGGGCACGCTCACCCCTCCACTTT.

The sample holds a few counts of this clone. The gene calls are TRBV21-1 and TRBJ2-7; TRBD2, the D gene given by the table, was not confirmed from the DNA. TRBV21-1 is listed as a pseudogene. The CDR3 length is 17 residues. Written as DNA, the CDR3 is TGTGCCAGCACCCACAGACTAGCGGGTATATTCTCCTACGAGCAGTACTTC. It specifies CASTHRLAGIFSYEQYF.